A selection of T cell receptor beta chains follows, all from one sample in a study of T-cell memory formation after mild COVID-19. TCRdb processed the 5' RACE reads anew with MiXCR; each CDR3 protein has one entry. The data show over 11,000 distinct CDR3 sequences, approximately 19% seen once. Sequencing used PBMCs or a T cell subset sorted from them (not recorded which). The receptors were gathered from an adult woman who had mild COVID-19 (a few samples of this study predate the infection). Cell type and time point are not known. CDR3s include the opening cysteine and the closing phenylalanine or tryptophan. D genes are given only for firm matches. Only some rows state a clone size, as once, few, many or a class for expanded clones.

D	size	V	J	CDR3	DNA
NA	many	TRBV6-6	TRBJ1-5	CASSYSTGASNQPQHF	TGTGCCAGCAGTTACTCGACGGGAGCCAGCAATCAGCCCCAGCATTTT
NA	NA	TRBV20-1	TRBJ1-2	CSAGPAGGYTF	TGCAGTGCAGGCCCGGCGGGAGGCTACACCTTC
NA	many	TRBV5-6	TRBJ2-4	CASSYGSGAAKNIQYF	TGTGCCAGCAGCTATGGGTCGGGGGCTGCCAAAAACATTCAGTACTTC
TRBD2	NA	TRBV7-2	TRBJ2-5	CASSISGRLTEETQYF	TGTGCCAGCAGCATTAGCGGGAGGCTCACTGAAGAGACCCAGTACTTC
TRBD1	many	TRBV5-4	TRBJ1-1	CASSYGQANTEAFF	TGTGCCAGCAGCTACGGACAGGCGAACACTGAAGCTTTCTTT
NA	many	TRBV12-3/TRBV12-4	TRBJ1-5	CASSYGQPQHF	TGTGCCAGCAGTTACGGTCAGCCCCAGCATTTT
NA	many	TRBV2	TRBJ2-3	CASSGTFYTDTQYF	TGTGCCAGCAGCGGGACCTTTTACACAGATACGCAGTATTTT
NA	few	TRBV3-1	TRBJ2-3	CASSQGPLTDTQYF	TGTGCCAGCAGCCAAGGGCCTCTCACAGATACGCAGTATTTT
TRBD1	many	TRBV2	TRBJ2-3	CASSAWTGGIDTQYF	TGTGCCAGCAGCGCATGGACAGGGGGTATAGATACGCAGTATTTT
TRBD1	many	TRBV14	TRBJ2-5	CASSHLTGLQETQYF	TGTGCCAGCAGCCACCTGACAGGGCTCCAGGAGACCCAGTACTTC
NA	many	TRBV7-3	TRBJ1-1	CASSLVSDTEAFF	TGTGCCAGCAGCTTAGTTTCTGACACTGAAGCTTTCTTT
TRBD2	many	TRBV7-6	TRBJ2-7	CASSFRTSGDPGQYF	TGTGCCAGCAGCTTCAGGACTAGCGGGGACCCTGGGCAGTACTTC
TRBD2	many	TRBV12-3/TRBV12-4	TRBJ2-7	CASRRAASGTYEQYF	TGTGCCAGCAGAAGAGCGGCTAGCGGTACCTACGAGCAGTACTTC
NA	NA	TRBV12-3/TRBV12-4	TRBJ1-5	CASSFTGNQPQHF	TGTGCCAGCAGTTTTACAGGGAATCAGCCCCAGCATTTT
NA	many	TRBV11-3	TRBJ2-1	CASSLSNYNEQFF	TGTGCCAGCAGCCTCAGTAACTACAATGAGCAGTTCTTC
NA	NA	TRBV11-2	TRBJ2-3	CASSPGGLNTQYF	TGTGCCAGCAGCCCCGGCGGCTTGAATACGCAGTATTTT
NA	many	TRBV3-1	TRBJ2-1	CASSQVPGSSLVSLYNEQFF	TGTGCCAGCAGCCAAGTACCTGGATCATCCTTAGTCTCCCTCTACAATGAGCAGTTCTTC
TRBD1	many	TRBV5-6	TRBJ2-5	CASSWALGTAPDQETQYF	TGTGCCAGCAGCTGGGCGTTGGGGACAGCACCCGATCAAGAGACCCAGTACTTC
NA	many	TRBV10-3	TRBJ1-2	CASRDGYGYTF	TGTGCCTCCAGGGACGGCTATGGCTACACCTTC
NA	many	TRBV7-9	TRBJ2-7	CASSWRDEQYF	TGTGCCAGCAGCTGGCGGGACGAGCAGTACTTC
NA	many	TRBV19	TRBJ2-3	CASSIEPLPYASDTQYF	TGTGCCAGTAGTATAGAACCCCTACCGTACGCCTCAGATACGCAGTATTTT
NA	NA	TRBV11-2	TRBJ2-3	CASSLDRRNTQYF	TGTGCCAGCAGCTTAGATCGGCGAAATACGCAGTATTTT
NA	many	TRBV24-1	TRBJ2-1	CATSDFGPPGGSRHEQFF	TGTGCCACCAGTGATTTCGGCCCCCCGGGCGGCAGTCGACATGAGCAGTTCTTC
TRBD1	many	TRBV28	TRBJ2-7	CASSSRDSYEQYF	TGTGCCAGCAGCAGCCGGGACAGCTACGAGCAGTACTTC
NA	many	TRBV19	TRBJ2-5	CASTGGETETQYF	TGTGCCAGTACCGGAGGGGAAACAGAGACCCAGTACTTC
TRBD1	many	TRBV2	TRBJ2-7	CASRGDRTYYEQYF	TGTGCCAGCAGGGGGGACAGGACGTACTACGAGCAGTACTTC
NA	many	TRBV4-3	TRBJ1-5	CASSQEHGTSNQPQHF	TGCGCCAGCAGCCAAGAACACGGAACTAGCAATCAGCCCCAGCATTTT
TRBD2	few	TRBV7-6	TRBJ2-3	CASSPLAGRTDTQYF	TGTGCCAGCAGCCCACTAGCGGGAAGAACAGATACGCAGTATTTT
NA	many	TRBV24-1	TRBJ2-2	CATSEREDRTGELFF	TGTGCCACCAGTGAGCGGGAAGATAGGACCGGGGAGCTGTTTTTT
NA	many	TRBV15	TRBJ1-4	CATSRAERKLFF	TGTGCCACCAGCAGAGCCGAGAGAAAACTGTTTTTT